Listed below are T cell receptor beta chains from one sample, sequenced in a study of T cells in Graves' hyperthyroidism and ophthalmopathy. TCRdb re-called the multiplex PCR reads with MiXCR, one entry per CDR3 protein. The table lists 550,000 to 650,000 distinct CDR3 sequences, more than 11% of them singletons. Material for sequencing was blood. Every receptor here comes from a woman aged 30 to 39 with Graves' hyperthyroidism that later progressed to Graves' ophthalmopathy. The CDR3 runs from the conserved cysteine through the conserved F or W.

CDR3aa | j_gene | v_gene
CASSPGTPPDTQYF | TRBJ2-3 | TRBV11-2
CASSLVSDNTDTQYF | TRBJ2-3 | TRBV28
CASSRGESTYEQYF | TRBJ2-7 | TRBV28
CSARVSAGGGNEQFF | TRBJ2-1 | TRBV20-1
CASSSGQFANYGYTF | TRBJ1-2 | TRBV6-1
CSAPWDEFGNTIYF | TRBJ1-3 | TRBV20-1
CASSGLAGVSNIQYF | TRBJ2-4 | TRBV12-3/TRBV12-4
CASSDGSSADPHGETQYF | TRBJ2-5 | TRBV2
CASSWETNSPLHF | TRBJ1-6 | TRBV7-6
CSARDWQGSQETQYF | TRBJ2-5 | TRBV20-1